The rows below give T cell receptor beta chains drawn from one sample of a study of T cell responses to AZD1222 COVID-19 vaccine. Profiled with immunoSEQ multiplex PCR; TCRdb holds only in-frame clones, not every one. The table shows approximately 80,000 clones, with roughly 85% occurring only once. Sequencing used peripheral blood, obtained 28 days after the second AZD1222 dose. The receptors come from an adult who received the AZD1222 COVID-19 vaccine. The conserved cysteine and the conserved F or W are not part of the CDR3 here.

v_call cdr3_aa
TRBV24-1 ATSRAGGETQY
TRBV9 ASSVADFDAEAF
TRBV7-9 ASSLASVSGNTIY
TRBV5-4 ASSHAGGLEGKLF
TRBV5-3 ARSSIRGALWEQY
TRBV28 ASRPRGPYEQY
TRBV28 ASSLLREVSYNEQF
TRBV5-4 ASRTGTGTQSYEQY
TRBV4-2 ASSQSYRDNTEAF
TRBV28 AGGGPTYNEQF